This T cell receptor (beta chain) was sequenced in a study of OX40 agonist ivuxolimab in advanced cancers. Study-wide background: Prior therapy, whether anti-PD-1, anti-PD-L1 or anti-CTLA-4, was allowed, and roughly 40% had some. Regarding the study as a whole: Among T cells, CD8+ cells averaged more expanded clones than CD4+ cells.

Germline V gene sequence: CDR1 MNHEY, CDR2 SMNVEV (reference sequence). The CDR3 extends over 15 amino acids. V was clipped by 6 bases and J by 3 bases, with 16 bases between them. Comments on this clone: Its antigen is unidentified.

Produced via immunoSEQ multiplex PCR; TCRdb's table is partial and in-frame only. The data show 50,000 or so clones, with 86% seen just once and around 6.9% held by the top ten. Patients had blood sampled at baseline and again on cycle 4 day 1 and cycle 7 day 1. The sequenced sample was CD4+ or CD8+ T cells sorted from blood, obtained in a trial of the OX40 agonist ivuxolimab. The V gene is TRBV27, the J gene TRBJ2-3; tentative D call: TRBD1 (5 bases). The sequence was collected from an adult with an advanced solid tumor such as melanoma, head and neck, liver or kidney cancer. The chain's CDR3 is CASSLDITRTDTQYF. The CDR3 coding sequence is TGTGCCAGCAGCCTGGACATTACGAGGACAGATACGCAGTATTTT.